This T cell receptor beta chain was recorded in a study of blood T cells in healthy people across ages. About the research overall: Per every two T cells, about one barcoded beta molecule was captured by template switching.

This clonotype has just a few counts. Its antigen is unknown. Looked up from germline, CDR1 is MNHEY and CDR2 is SMNVEV (reference sequence). The CDR3 length is 13 residues. Primers used in a second PCR of about 7 to 12 cycles were a sample-barcoded 5' primer and a J-beta primer mix. TCRdb used MiXCR to reprocess the 5' RACE reads, holding one entry per CDR3 protein. The table has some 760,000 distinct CDR3 sequences, 25% seen once. Study-level results: The study found TCR beta diversity correlated strongly with naive T cell percentage.

Another study also made use of these data, one on T cells of mothers and their children. That work contributes: A few mothers and their six children, all healthy Caucasians, donated. Extracted RNA, in its entirety, went into cDNA synthesis at about 1.5 ug per 15 ul.

This clonotype was sampled from a boy aged 5-17 years in good health. The material sequenced was blood. The J gene is TRBJ2-5, the V gene TRBV27, with TRBD1 identical over 7 bases. The J call is doubtful: the DNA matches TRBJ2-7 better. CDR3 bases: TGTGCCAGCAGTTTAAATACAGGGGCCGAGCAGTACTTC. Translation: CASSLNTGAEQYF.